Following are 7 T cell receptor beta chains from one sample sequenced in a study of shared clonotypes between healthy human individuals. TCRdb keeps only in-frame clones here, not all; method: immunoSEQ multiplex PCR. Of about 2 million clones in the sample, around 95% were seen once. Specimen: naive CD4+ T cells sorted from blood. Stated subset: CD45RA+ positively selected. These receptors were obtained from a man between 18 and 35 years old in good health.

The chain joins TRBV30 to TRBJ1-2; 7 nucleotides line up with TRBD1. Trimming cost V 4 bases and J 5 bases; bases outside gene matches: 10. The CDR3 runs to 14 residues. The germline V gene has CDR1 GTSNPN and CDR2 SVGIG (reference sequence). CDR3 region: CAWIGTAHGYGYTF. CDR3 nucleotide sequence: TGTGCCTGGATTGGGACAGCTCATGGGTATGGCTACACCTTC.

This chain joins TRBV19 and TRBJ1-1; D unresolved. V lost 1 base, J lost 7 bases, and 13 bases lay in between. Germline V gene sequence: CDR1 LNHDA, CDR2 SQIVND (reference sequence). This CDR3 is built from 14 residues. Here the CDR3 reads CASSIAQGRGEAFF. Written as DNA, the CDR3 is TGTGCCAGTAGTATAGCCCAAGGACGGGGTGAAGCTTTCTTT.

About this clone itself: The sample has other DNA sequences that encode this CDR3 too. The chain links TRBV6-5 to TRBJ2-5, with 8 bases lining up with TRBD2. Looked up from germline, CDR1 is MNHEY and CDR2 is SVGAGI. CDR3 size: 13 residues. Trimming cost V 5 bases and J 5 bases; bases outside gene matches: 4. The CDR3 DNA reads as TGTGCCAGCAGTCCCTCGGGGGGGGAGACCCAGTACTTC. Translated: CASSPSGGETQYF.

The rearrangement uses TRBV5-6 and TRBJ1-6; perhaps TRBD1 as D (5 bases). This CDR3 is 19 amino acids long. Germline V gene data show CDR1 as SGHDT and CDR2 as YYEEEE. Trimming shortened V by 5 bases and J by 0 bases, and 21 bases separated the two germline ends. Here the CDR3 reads CASSPGRDSSFSYNSPLHF. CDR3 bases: TGTGCCAGCAGTCCGGGCAGGGATTCCAGTTTCTCCTATAATTCACCCCTCCACTTT.

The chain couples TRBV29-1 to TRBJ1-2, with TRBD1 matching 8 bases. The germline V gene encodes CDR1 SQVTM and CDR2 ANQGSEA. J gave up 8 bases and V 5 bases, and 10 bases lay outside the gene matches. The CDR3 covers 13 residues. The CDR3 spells CSVPDREIAGYTF. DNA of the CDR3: TGCAGCGTTCCGGACAGGGAGATCGCGGGCTACACCTTC.

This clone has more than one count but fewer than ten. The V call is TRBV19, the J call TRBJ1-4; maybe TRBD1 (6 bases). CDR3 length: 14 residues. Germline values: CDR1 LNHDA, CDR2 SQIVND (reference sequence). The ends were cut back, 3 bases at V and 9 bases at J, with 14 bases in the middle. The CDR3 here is CASSIPHRDQKLFF. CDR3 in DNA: TGTGCCAGTAGTATCCCTCACAGGGATCAAAAACTGTTTTTT.

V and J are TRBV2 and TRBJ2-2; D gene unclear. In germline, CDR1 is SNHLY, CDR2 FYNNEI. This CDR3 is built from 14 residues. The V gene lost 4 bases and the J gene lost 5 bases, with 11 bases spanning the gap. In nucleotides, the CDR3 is TGTGCCAGCAGTGCGACACGCGTGACCGGGGAGCTGTTTTTT. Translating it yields CASSATRVTGELFF. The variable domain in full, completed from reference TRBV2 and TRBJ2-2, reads EPEVTQTPSHQVTQMGQEVILRCVPISNHLYFYWYRQILGQKVEFLVSFYNNEISEKSEIFDDQFSVERPDGSNFTLKIRSTKLEDSAMYFCASSATRVTGELFFGEGSRLTVL.